These T cell receptor beta chains were read from a single sample in a study of T cells in Graves' hyperthyroidism and ophthalmopathy. MiXCR was run by TCRdb on the multiplex PCR reads, yielding one entry per CDR3 protein. The sample records under 350,000 distinct CDR3 sequences, 12% to 15% being singletons. Sequenced input: blood. All receptors come from a woman between 35 and 50 years old with Graves' ophthalmopathy. Both conserved end residues are trimmed from each CDR3. Each record gives: J gene, V gene, CDR3 protein.

>TRBJ2-3|TRBV29-1
SVQRAELDTQY
>TRBJ2-5|TRBV27
ASSLSQQTQETQY
>TRBJ1-2|TRBV29-1
SERDRAKTNYGYT
>TRBJ2-3|TRBV11-2
ASSFLAALGDTQY
>TRBJ1-1|TRBV5-6
ASSFSSGSVNTEAF
>TRBJ2-7|TRBV6-1
ASSATYEQY
>TRBJ2-7|TRBV20-1
SARASSGTRYEQY
>TRBJ2-1|TRBV6-1
ASSPGAWYEQF
>TRBJ2-5|TRBV28
ASSPLAGVAQETQY
>TRBJ1-6|TRBV12-3/TRBV12-4
ASSFRARPQLH
>TRBJ1-1|TRBV12-3/TRBV12-4
ASSLAPEAF
>TRBJ1-1|TRBV13
ASSPRYGEAF
>TRBJ2-1|TRBV28
ASSFGLAGIYNEQF
>TRBJ1-1|TRBV27
ASSFGGSTEAF
>TRBJ2-3|TRBV20-1
SASGPGQGGSTDTQY
>TRBJ1-1|TRBV6-1
ASRALSYLDTEAF
>TRBJ2-2|TRBV2
ASGRDAKSTGELF
>TRBJ1-1|TRBV2
ASKRGPWETEAF
>TRBJ2-3|TRBV7-2
ASSQRNRGVDTQY
>TRBJ2-1|TRBV18
ASSWASGEAEQF
>TRBJ1-4|TRBV5-8
ASSLTGANEKLF
>TRBJ2-1|TRBV9
ASGTSGDNEQF
>TRBJ1-6|TRBV11-2
ASSLGDRGYNSPLH
>TRBJ2-7|TRBV11-2
ASSSPVATALGHYEQY
>TRBJ2-3|TRBV20-1
SVRGGIYPDTQY
>TRBJ1-2|TRBV19
ASSRYGDRGYIGGYT
>TRBJ2-1|TRBV27
ASSSNYELAGAFGGQF
>TRBJ2-7|TRBV28
ASSQTGTLYEQY
>TRBJ2-5|TRBV6-1
ASDRGLVRIQIRQETQY
>TRBJ2-2|TRBV7-8
ASSPRLTGGLTGELF
>TRBJ2-3|TRBV2
ASSVDALRTDTQY
>TRBJ2-3|TRBV24-1
ATSHLGGPRDTQY
>TRBJ1-1|TRBV5-1
ASSLAWNTEAF
>TRBJ2-1|TRBV6-1
ASSPRGTPAYNEQF
>TRBJ1-6|TRBV11-2
ASSLSPSAYNSPLH
>TRBJ2-7|TRBV2
ASSVGGGSSYEQY
>TRBJ2-7|TRBV7-9
ASSLAETGVGYEQY
>TRBJ2-5|TRBV20-1
SASSRDRGQETQY
>TRBJ2-7|TRBV29-1
SVSGSSYEQY
>TRBJ2-7|TRBV28
LSSGSYEQY
>TRBJ2-7|TRBV12-3/TRBV12-4
ASSFRGTDEQY
>TRBJ1-2|TRBV6-5
ASSYSSGQGYGYT
>TRBJ1-3|TRBV12-3/TRBV12-4
ASTRDGPWLY
>TRBJ1-1|TRBV18
ASSPPPMASGREAF
>TRBJ1-1|TRBV30
AWSVIGTKNTEAF
>TRBJ1-5|TRBV19
ASSPLQGAPGQPQH
>TRBJ1-1|TRBV6-5
ASSYSTGESFRNTEAF
>TRBJ2-3|TRBV20-1
SVSLGTGGSDTQY
>TRBJ2-7|TRBV27
ASSPGQERGSYEQY
>TRBJ1-1|TRBV5-1
ASSNQGLNTEAF
>TRBJ1-1|TRBV2
ASGADLNTREAF
>TRBJ1-5|TRBV5-1
ASSLSGLGQPQH
>TRBJ2-2|TRBV13
ASSSWNRGPENTGELF
>TRBJ2-2|TRBV30
AWSDRGRITGELF
>TRBJ1-1|TRBV4-1
ASSQRTLVAGTFGGAF
>TRBJ2-7|TRBV28
ASRDRPFEQY
>TRBJ1-1|TRBV20-1
SAPGQGNTEAF
>TRBJ1-6|TRBV7-9
ASSQNSPLH
>TRBJ2-7|TRBV13
ASSSAGQAYEQY